A single sample gave rise to the 20 T cell receptor beta chains below, sequenced in a study of cytomegalovirus exposure and HLA in healthy donors. The PCR had 60 Vbeta and 13 Jbeta primers. Generated by immunoSEQ multiplex PCR, the TCRdb table keeps only in-frame clones and is missing some. The sample lists around 120,000 clones, around 76% occurring once. The sample comprised PBMCs. The receptor source for this set is a man aged 55 to 70 in good health and CMV-seropositive.

This chain joins TRBV7-9 and TRBJ1-2; unclear D gene. The CDR3 is made up of 15 amino acids. V was trimmed by 5 bases and J by 4 bases, leaving 17 bases between them. Germline assignment: CDR1 SEHNR and CDR2 FQNEAQ (reference sequence). In nucleotides, the CDR3 is TGTGCCAGCAGCCAAAGGCGGCAGTTCGCCTATGGCTACACCTTC. Translated, it gives CASSQRRQFAYGYTF.

The V and J genes are TRBV5-4 and TRBJ2-7, with 8 bases identical to TRBD1. Germline loops: CDR1 SGHNT, CDR2 YYREEE (reference sequence). V trimming: 3 bases; J trimming: 5 bases; junction bases outside the gene matches: 10. The CDR3 loop spans 15 amino acids. The CDR3 sequence: CASSSSGGSSNEQYF. The CDR3 DNA sequence: TGTGCCAGCAGCTCGTCAGGGGGCAGCAGCAACGAGCAGTACTTC.

The V call is TRBV5-1, the J call TRBJ2-3; TRBD2 is a possible D gene (7 bases). V shed 0 bases and J shed 2 bases, with 16 bases lying between them. The CDR3 totals 17 residues. Germline V gene lookup returns CDR1 SGHRS and CDR2 YFSETQ. CDR3 sequence (DNA): TGCGCCAGCAGCTTGGATGCCGGGGGGCCCCCCACAGATACGCAGTATTTT. This codes for CASSLDAGGPPTDTQYF.

This chain links TRBV5-1 with TRBJ1-2; the D is unclear. Germline V CDR1 and CDR2: SGHRS, YFSETQ. The CDR3 is made up of 13 amino acids. Trimming pared 1 base from V and 7 bases from J, leaving 11 bases between. CDR3 residues: CASSLKSGSGYTF. The CDR3 coding sequence is TGCGCCAGCAGCTTGAAGTCAGGAAGTGGCTACACCTTC.

The rearrangement joins TRBV29-1 to TRBJ1-1; tentative D call: TRBD1 (5 bases). Germline CDR1 SQVTM, CDR2 ANQGSEA. This CDR3 has 12 residues. Trimming removed 7 bases at V and 1 base at J, with 10 bases between. CDR3 in DNA: TGCAGCGCCCGGAGGGGGAACACTGAAGCTTTCTTT. It codes for CSARRGNTEAFF.

Only one count was recorded for this clone. V usage is TRBV4-2 and J usage is TRBJ1-2, with no clear D. V was clipped by 4 bases and J by 1 base, with 10 bases between them. Germline CDR1 is LGHNA and CDR2 is YNFKEQ. The CDR3 totals 14 residues. CDR3 sequence reads: CASSRVGGNYGYTF. In DNA form, the CDR3 reads TGTGCCAGCAGCCGTGTAGGCGGTAACTATGGCTACACCTTC.

V gene TRBV6-1 combines with J gene TRBJ2-1; D call uncertain. Germline CDR1 reads MNHNS; CDR2 reads SASEGT. Trimming cost V 9 bases and J 0 bases, with 12 bases left between them. The CDR3 runs 14 residues. CDR3 coding DNA: TGTGCCAGTAGCCCCCAAATCTCCTACAATGAGCAGTTCTTC. Its translation: CASSPQISYNEQFF.

The chain couples TRBV18 to TRBJ2-7; 7 nucleotides agree with TRBD2. The germline gives CDR1 KGHSH, CDR2 LQKENI. The length of the CDR3 is 14 residues. The V gene end was trimmed by 0 bases and the J gene end by 3 bases; junction bases not matched to a gene: 2. The CDR3, as DNA: TGTGCCAGCTCACCACCGACGGGGGGCTACGAGCAGTACTTC. Its translation: CASSPPTGGYEQYF. Drawing the rest from reference TRBV18 and TRBJ2-7, the complete variable domain is NAGVMQNPRHLVRRRGQEARLRCSPMKGHSHVYWYRQLPEEGLKFMVYLQKENIIDESGMPKERFSAEFPKEGPSILRIQQVVRGDSAAYFCASSPPTGGYEQYFGPGTRLTVT.

A note on this clone: One end of the junction fails to match germline, which may point to a read error. The chain uses TRBV4-2 and TRBJ2-4; D remains ambiguous. Germline assignment: CDR1 LGHNA and CDR2 YNFKEQ. The CDR3 runs to 16 residues. The CDR3 bases are TGTGCCAGCAGCCAAGATCTCACGTCACTCCAAAACAGTCAGTACTTC. It translates to CASSQDLTSLQNSQYF.

The chain links TRBV27 to TRBJ2-5; 9 nucleotides agree with TRBD2. The DNA end is more similar to TRBJ2-7, so the J call may be wrong. Germline CDR1 MNHEY, CDR2 SMNVEV (reference sequence). The CDR3 has 15 residues. The CDR3, as DNA: TGTGCCAGCAGTTTAGGGCTAGCGGGAAGATACGAGCAGTACTTC. Translated, it gives CASSLGLAGRYEQYF.

The chain employs TRBV5-6 and TRBJ1-4, with 7 nucleotides matching TRBD1. The germline V gene has CDR1 SGHDT and CDR2 YYEEEE. The length of the CDR3 is 15 residues. The ends lost 4 bases at V and 7 bases at J; junction bases unmatched: 10. DNA for the CDR3: TGTGCCAGCAGCCCGACAGGGTTTCGCGGTGAAAAACTGTTTTTT. Its translation: CASSPTGFRGEKLFF.

CDR3 loop: CVRSFSRRDTEAFF. CDR3 bases: TGTGTCAGAAGCTTTTCCAGGCGGGACACTGAAGCTTTCTTT. The V gene is TRBV7-5, the J gene TRBJ1-1. TRBV7-5 is a pseudogene segment. The CDR3 extends over 14 amino acids.

This clone occurred a few times. The chain recombines TRBV28 with TRBJ2-5, with 7 bases aligning to TRBD2. Trimming took 5 bases from V and 9 from J; bases not matched to a gene: 3. From germline, CDR1 is MDHEN and CDR2 SYDVKM. The CDR3 extends over 11 amino acids. CDR3 amino acids: CASSGGEPQYF. The CDR3 region has the DNA TGTGCCAGCAGTGGGGGGGAGCCCCAGTACTTC.

The rearrangement uses TRBV6-1 and TRBJ1-2, with 8 bases aligning to TRBD1. This CDR3 is built from 13 residues. V lost 7 bases, J lost 7 bases, and 8 bases stayed unmatched. The V gene's germline CDR1 is MNHNS and CDR2 SASEGT. CDR3 in amino acids: CASIRDRWTGYTF. The CDR3 nucleotides read TGTGCCAGCATCCGGGACAGGTGGACTGGCTACACCTTC.

V is TRBV7-6 and J is TRBJ1-1; D is unresolved. V lost 5 bases and J 0 bases, leaving 13 bases between the germline ends. CDR1 and CDR2 (germline): SGHVS, FNYEAQ. The CDR3 is made up of 15 amino acids. This chain's CDR3 is CASSPFGGVNTEAFF. For the CDR3, the DNA is TGTGCCAGCAGCCCTTTTGGAGGAGTGAACACTGAAGCTTTCTTT.

The J gene is TRBJ1-5, the V gene TRBV19; no clear D gene. Germline V gene lookup returns CDR1 LNHDA and CDR2 SQIVND (reference sequence). The ends were cut back, 3 bases at V and 3 bases at J, with 12 bases in the middle. The CDR3 is 15 amino acids. CDR3 coding DNA: TGTGCCAGTAGTATGAGAGGCAGCCACAATCAGCCCCAGCATTTT. It specifies CASSMRGSHNQPQHF.

This clone was counted a single time. V and J are TRBV21-1 and TRBJ2-3; the table's D call, TRBD2, has no DNA check behind it. TRBV21-1 is recorded as a pseudogene. The CDR3 is made up of 16 amino acids. CDR3 residues: CASSKNKGGAGDTQYF. CDR3 bases: TGTGCCAGCAGCAAAAATAAGGGGGGGGCGGGAGATACGCAGTATTTT.

CDR3 in DNA: TGTGCCAGCAGCCAAGAGGCCGGGGAGACCCAGTACTTC. Its translation is CASSQEAGETQYF. The J gene is TRBJ2-5, the V gene TRBV14; D unresolved. This CDR3 is built from 13 residues. V dropped 0 bases and J dropped 5 bases, with 7 bases sitting between them. The V gene's germline CDR1 is SGHDN and CDR2 FVKESK.

The chain joins TRBV4-1 to TRBJ2-3; TRBD2 aligns across 11 bases. The germline gives CDR1 MGHRA, CDR2 YSYEKL. Trimming at V came to 6 bases and at J to 3 bases, leaving 8 bases not matched to a gene. The CDR3 has 16 residues. The CDR3 reads CASRIGTSGSTDTQYF. The CDR3 DNA reads as TGCGCCAGCAGAATCGGGACTAGCGGATCTACAGATACGCAGTATTTT.

The chain joins TRBV28 to TRBJ2-4; 7 nucleotides line up with TRBD1. After removal of 5 bases from V and 0 bases from J, the junction contained 7 bases not matched to a gene. CDR3 length equals 16 residues. The germline CDR1 and CDR2 sequences are MDHEN and SYDVKM. CDR3 in amino acids: CASSTIGDRAKNIQYF. The CDR3 DNA reads TGTGCCAGCAGTACAATTGGGGACAGAGCCAAAAACATTCAGTACTTC. The full variable domain, its missing parts supplied by reference TRBV28 and TRBJ2-4, is DVKVTQSSRYLVKRTGEKVFLECVQDMDHENMFWYRQDPGLGLRLIYFSYDVKMKEKGDIPEGYSVSREKKERFSLILESASTNQTSMYLCASSTIGDRAKNIQYFGAGTRLSVL.